This T cell receptor (beta chain) was captured in a study of blood T cell repertoires in COVID-19. Study in general: There were acute and convalescent COVID-19 samples, and they came from the United States, Italy and Spain. T cells, B-cell-depleted T cells, or PBMCs provided the cDNA or gDNA that served as material.

In the original analysis: Nucleated cell number was recorded as an estimate derived from reference gene primer amplification. Profiling relied on immunoSEQ multiplex PCR, and the TCRdb table lists in-frame clones only, not all of them. Clone size and V and J calls were adopted from that table, with D and trimming inferred from the DNA. The sample has 180,000 or so clones, 65% to 90% seen once. Germline CDR1 reads SGHDN; CDR2 reads FVKESK. V gave up 2 bases and J gave up 1 base, with 6 bases separating them. CDR3 length: 14 amino acids. This chain uses TRBV14 with TRBJ2-1; tentatively, D is TRBD1 (5 bases). This sequence was found in a man between 60 and 75 years old with acute or convalescent COVID-19. The sample was peripheral blood. Here the CDR3 reads CASSQQGSYNEQFF. The CDR3 DNA reads TGTGCCAGCAGCCAACAGGGATCCTACAATGAGCAGTTCTTC. Variable domain in full (rest from reference TRBV14 and TRBJ2-1): EAGVTQFPSHSVIEKGQTVTLRCDPISGHDNLYWYRRVMGKEIKFLLHFVKESKQDESGMPNNRFLAERTGGTYSTLKVQPAELEDSGVYFCASSQQGSYNEQFFGPGTRLTVL.